This T cell receptor (beta chain) came from a study of blood T cells in healthy people across ages. The CDR3 has 15 amino acids. With V trimmed by 0 bases and J by 6 bases, 6 bases remained unmatched. In germline, CDR1 is LNHNV, CDR2 YYDKDF (reference sequence). A second PCR, run for about 6 to 11 cycles, used a sample-barcoded 5' primer plus a J-beta primer mix. From the 5' RACE reads, TCRdb called clonotypes with MiXCR, one entry per CDR3 protein. The table lists over 600,000 distinct CDR3 sequences, more than 20% of them singletons. V gene TRBV15 combines with J gene TRBJ1-2, with 8 bases aligning to TRBD1. The source material was blood. The source is a man aged 70-80 years in good health. DNA of the CDR3: TGTGCCACCAGCAGAGATCAGGCAGGGGGCCATGGCTACACCTTC. This sequence encodes CATSRDQAGGHGYTF.